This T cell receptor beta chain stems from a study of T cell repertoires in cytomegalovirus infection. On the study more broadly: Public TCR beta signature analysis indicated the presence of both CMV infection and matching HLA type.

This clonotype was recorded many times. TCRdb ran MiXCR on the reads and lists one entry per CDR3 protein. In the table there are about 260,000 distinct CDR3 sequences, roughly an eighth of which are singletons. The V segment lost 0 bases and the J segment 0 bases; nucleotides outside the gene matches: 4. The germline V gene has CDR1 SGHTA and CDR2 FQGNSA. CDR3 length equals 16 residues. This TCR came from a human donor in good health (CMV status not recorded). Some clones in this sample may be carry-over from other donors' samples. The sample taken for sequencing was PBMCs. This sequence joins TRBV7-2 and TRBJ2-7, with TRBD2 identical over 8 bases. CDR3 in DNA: TGTGCCAGCAGCTTAGCGTCGGGAGGGAGCTCCTACGAGCAGTACTTC. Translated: CASSLASGGSSYEQYF.